This entry concerns a single T cell receptor (beta chain). As yet, its antigen is unknown. The source of the sample is a study of T cell responses to AZD1222 COVID-19 vaccine. Points from the study as a whole: Spike as a whole was targeted by vaccine-associated CD4 TCRs, dominant at 160-218 and 743-854. Among those given AZD1222, only five or six were seropositive at baseline. Females made up more of the donors, who were largely white British, and clonal diversity may have come out too low.

The repertoire was sequenced with immunoSEQ multiplex PCR; TCRdb's copy has only in-frame clones and lacks some. Among 140,000 to 150,000 clones listed, about 91% were seen once. Germline values: CDR1 MRHNA, CDR2 SNTAGT. The CDR3 runs 13 residues. The ends were cut back, 3 bases at V and 5 bases at J, with 10 bases in the middle. J is TRBJ1-1 and V is TRBV6-4; no reliable D call. The sample here was peripheral blood, taken 28 days after the second AZD1222 dose. The sequence was obtained from an adult who received the AZD1222 COVID-19 vaccine. CDR3 nucleotide sequence: TGTGCCAGCAGTGAAACACACAAGACTGAAGCTTTCTTT. This encodes CASSETHKTEAFF.